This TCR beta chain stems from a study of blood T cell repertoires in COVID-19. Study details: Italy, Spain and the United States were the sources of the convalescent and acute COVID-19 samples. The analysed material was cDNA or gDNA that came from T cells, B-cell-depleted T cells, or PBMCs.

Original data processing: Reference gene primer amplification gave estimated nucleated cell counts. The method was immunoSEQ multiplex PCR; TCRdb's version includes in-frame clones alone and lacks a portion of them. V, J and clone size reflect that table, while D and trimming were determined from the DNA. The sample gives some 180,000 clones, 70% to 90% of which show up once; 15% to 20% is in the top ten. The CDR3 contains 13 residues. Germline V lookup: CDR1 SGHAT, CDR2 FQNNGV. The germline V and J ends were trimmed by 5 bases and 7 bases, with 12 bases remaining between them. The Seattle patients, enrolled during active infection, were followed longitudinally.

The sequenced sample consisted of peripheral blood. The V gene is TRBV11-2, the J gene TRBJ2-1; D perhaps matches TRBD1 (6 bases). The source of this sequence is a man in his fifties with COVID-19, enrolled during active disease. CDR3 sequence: CASSRGFANEQFF. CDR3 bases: TGTGCCAGCAGCAGGGGGTTCGCGAATGAGCAGTTCTTC.